Listed below are T cell receptor beta chains from one sample, sequenced in a study of Graves' ophthalmopathy and Graves' hyperthyroidism. TCRdb re-called the multiplex PCR reads through MiXCR, storing one row per CDR3 protein. The data show approximately 540,000 distinct CDR3 sequences, approximately 37% seen once. The sample consisted of peripheral blood or thyroid tissue (not recorded which). These receptors were collected from an adult man with Graves' hyperthyroidism. Each CDR3 is given with its conserved first and last residue. The D gene is left open where the match is weak. The listing skips clone size in some rows; elsewhere it reads once, few, many or a size class.

d_gene: TRBD1
abundance: -
j_gene: TRBJ2-3
v_gene: TRBV12-3/TRBV12-4
CDR3aa: CASTAGQGAHTQYF
CDR3nt: TGTGCCAGCACGGCGGGACAGGGGGCACATACGCAGTATTTT

d_gene: -
abundance: few
j_gene: TRBJ2-3
v_gene: TRBV7-9
CDR3aa: CASSSVPATDTQYF
CDR3nt: TGTGCCAGCAGCTCAGTCCCTGCAACAGATACGCAGTATTTT

d_gene: -
abundance: many
j_gene: TRBJ1-5
v_gene: TRBV19
CDR3aa: CASSIDPRRLNQPQHF
CDR3nt: TGTGCCAGTAGTATAGACCCGAGAAGACTAAATCAGCCCCAGCATTTT

d_gene: TRBD1
abundance: -
j_gene: TRBJ2-6
v_gene: TRBV20-1
CDR3aa: CSARDVAGGSGANVLTF
CDR3nt: TGCAGTGCTAGAGACGTGGCAGGGGGCTCTGGGGCCAACGTCCTGACTTTC

d_gene: TRBD2
abundance: once
j_gene: TRBJ2-7
v_gene: TRBV20-1
CDR3aa: CSARDWTSGGSRDEQYF
CDR3nt: TGCAGTGCTAGAGACTGGACTAGCGGGGGCAGTCGGGACGAGCAGTACTTC

d_gene: TRBD1
abundance: -
j_gene: TRBJ2-3
v_gene: TRBV7-9
CDR3aa: CASSLKGAAATDTQYF
CDR3nt: TGTGCCAGCAGCCTCAAGGGGGCGGCCGCCACAGATACGCAGTATTTT

d_gene: -
abundance: -
j_gene: TRBJ2-2
v_gene: TRBV9
CDR3aa: CASSTRDPGNTGELFF
CDR3nt: TGTGCCAGCAGCACCCGGGACCCCGGAAACACCGGGGAGCTGTTTTTT

d_gene: -
abundance: many
j_gene: TRBJ2-7
v_gene: TRBV6-2/TRBV6-3
CDR3aa: CASSYSALGEQYF
CDR3nt: TGTGCCAGCAGTTACTCGGCGCTGGGGGAGCAGTACTTC

d_gene: -
abundance: -
j_gene: TRBJ1-4
v_gene: TRBV12-3/TRBV12-4
CDR3aa: CASSESGFANEKLFF
CDR3nt: TGTGCCAGCAGTGAGTCGGGGTTTGCTAATGAAAAACTGTTTTTT

d_gene: -
abundance: many
j_gene: TRBJ1-1
v_gene: TRBV29-1
CDR3aa: CSVKGVLNTEAFF
CDR3nt: TGCAGCGTTAAGGGGGTCCTGAACACTGAAGCTTTCTTT

d_gene: -
abundance: few
j_gene: TRBJ2-5
v_gene: TRBV7-9
CDR3aa: CASSMTREETQYF
CDR3nt: TGTGCCAGCAGTATGACTAGAGAAGAGACCCAGTACTTC

d_gene: -
abundance: many
j_gene: TRBJ2-5
v_gene: TRBV5-4
CDR3aa: CASSLESMETQYF
CDR3nt: TGTGCCAGCAGCTTGGAGAGTATGGAGACCCAGTACTTC

d_gene: TRBD1
abundance: -
j_gene: TRBJ2-1
v_gene: TRBV2
CDR3aa: CASSDGLGQGARNEQFF
CDR3nt: TGTGCCAGCAGTGACGGTTTGGGACAGGGGGCTAGGAATGAGCAGTTCTTC

d_gene: TRBD1
abundance: -
j_gene: TRBJ1-5
v_gene: TRBV24-1
CDR3aa: CATSDTGQGGNQPQHF
CDR3nt: TGTGCCACCAGTGACACCGGACAGGGGGGCAATCAGCCCCAGCATTTT

d_gene: -
abundance: -
j_gene: TRBJ1-2
v_gene: TRBV29-1
CDR3aa: CSSLGRTGWNYGYTF
CDR3nt: TGCAGCAGTTTAGGACGGACCGGGTGGAACTATGGCTACACCTTC

d_gene: -
abundance: -
j_gene: TRBJ1-1
v_gene: TRBV18
CDR3aa: CASSPLPTGKSNTEAFF
CDR3nt: TGTGCCAGCTCACCACTCCCAACAGGGAAATCTAACACTGAAGCTTTCTTT

d_gene: -
abundance: many
j_gene: TRBJ2-6
v_gene: TRBV5-8
CDR3aa: CASSPSRGAGANVLTF
CDR3nt: TGTGCCAGCAGCCCCTCCAGGGGGGCTGGGGCCAACGTCCTGACTTTC

d_gene: -
abundance: few
j_gene: TRBJ1-3
v_gene: TRBV5-8
CDR3aa: CASTLRASGNTIYF
CDR3nt: TGTGCCAGCACCCTGCGGGCCTCTGGAAACACCATATATTTT

d_gene: -
abundance: -
j_gene: TRBJ1-2
v_gene: TRBV9
CDR3aa: CASSPVRAYGYTF
CDR3nt: TGTGCCAGCAGCCCAGTCAGGGCCTATGGCTACACCTTC

d_gene: -
abundance: many
j_gene: TRBJ2-7
v_gene: TRBV2
CDR3aa: CASGTPRGYF
CDR3nt: TGTGCCAGCGGGACCCCTCGAGGGTACTTC

d_gene: TRBD1
abundance: few
j_gene: TRBJ2-7
v_gene: TRBV7-9
CDR3aa: CASSPNSGGKYEQYF
CDR3nt: TGTGCCAGCAGCCCCAACTCAGGGGGCAAATACGAGCAGTACTTC

d_gene: TRBD2
abundance: many
j_gene: TRBJ2-5
v_gene: TRBV7-8
CDR3aa: CASSGGLAGGEQETQYF
CDR3nt: TGTGCCAGCAGCGGGGGACTAGCGGGAGGAGAGCAAGAGACCCAGTACTTC

d_gene: -
abundance: -
j_gene: TRBJ2-2
v_gene: TRBV2
CDR3aa: CASRDSASGTGELFF
CDR3nt: TGTGCCAGCAGGGACAGCGCGTCCGGGACCGGGGAGCTGTTTTTT

d_gene: -
abundance: many
j_gene: TRBJ2-7
v_gene: TRBV7-9
CDR3aa: CASSLAETYEQYF
CDR3nt: TGTGCCAGCAGCTTAGCGGAGACCTACGAGCAGTACTTC

d_gene: -
abundance: many
j_gene: TRBJ2-7
v_gene: TRBV19
CDR3aa: CASSRRTGSYEQYF
CDR3nt: TGTGCCAGTAGTCGCCGGACGGGCTCCTACGAGCAGTACTTC

d_gene: -
abundance: -
j_gene: TRBJ1-1
v_gene: TRBV3-1
CDR3aa: CASSPPVLSTEAFF
CDR3nt: TGTGCCAGCAGCCCCCCGGTGCTCTCAACTGAAGCTTTCTTT

d_gene: TRBD1
abundance: -
j_gene: TRBJ2-7
v_gene: TRBV5-1
CDR3aa: CASSITGTGSHEQYF
CDR3nt: TGCGCCAGCAGCATTACAGGGACAGGCAGCCACGAGCAGTACTTC

d_gene: -
abundance: many
j_gene: TRBJ2-7
v_gene: TRBV29-1
CDR3aa: CSVEWSGGTYEQYF
CDR3nt: TGCAGCGTTGAATGGTCCGGGGGTACCTACGAGCAGTACTTC

d_gene: TRBD1
abundance: many
j_gene: TRBJ2-7
v_gene: TRBV5-1
CDR3aa: CASSLDVTGSYEQYF
CDR3nt: TGCGCCAGCAGCTTGGACGTGACAGGGTCCTACGAGCAGTACTTC

d_gene: -
abundance: -
j_gene: TRBJ1-2
v_gene: TRBV9
CDR3aa: CASGSRGDAGNTF
CDR3nt: TGTGCCAGCGGTAGCCGGGGTGACGCTGGAAACACCTTC

d_gene: -
abundance: -
j_gene: TRBJ2-3
v_gene: TRBV20-1
CDR3aa: CSASPLKDPKDTQYF
CDR3nt: TGCAGTGCTAGCCCCCTAAAGGACCCAAAAGATACGCAGTATTTT

d_gene: -
abundance: -
j_gene: TRBJ1-1
v_gene: TRBV7-9
CDR3aa: CASSLLTEGGGTEAFF
CDR3nt: TGTGCCAGCAGCCTTTTGACCGAGGGGGGTGGAACTGAAGCTTTCTTT

d_gene: TRBD2
abundance: -
j_gene: TRBJ2-6
v_gene: TRBV7-8
CDR3aa: CASSPPGLDFSGANVLTF
CDR3nt: TGTGCCAGCAGCCCCCCGGGACTAGATTTCTCTGGGGCCAACGTCCTGACTTTC